This TCR beta chain derives from a study of Ad26.COV2.S vaccination and SARS-CoV-2 variants. As to this clone: Its antigen is undetermined.

Study-level points and caveats: Post-vaccination breadth of spike-specific CD8+ and CD4+ T cell responses was reportedly substantial.

The treatment denotes: roughly 19 received Ad26.COV2.S at low or high dose, single or two shots; five or six received placebo; per-sample allocation not given. Day 63 after the first injection of vaccine or placebo was the sampling time. Trimming shortened V by 5 bases and J by 12 bases, and 14 bases separated the two germline ends. The CDR3 loop spans 11 amino acids. CDR1 and CDR2 from the germline V gene are MNHEY and SVGEGT. Assay: immunoSEQ multiplex PCR; the TCRdb copy retains only in-frame clones and omits some. The sample lists some 480,000 clones, around 88% occurring once. The TCR comes from a person aged 18-65 years who received the Ad26.COV2.S COVID-19 vaccine or a placebo. The J gene is TRBJ2-7, the V gene TRBV6-2 or TRBV6-3; D is undetermined. The sample here was peripheral blood, taken in a trial of Ad26.COV2.S vaccine versus placebo. The CDR3 bases are TGTGCCAGCAGTCACCAACTAATAAGGTACTTC. Its translation: CASSHQLIRYF.